What follows is one T cell receptor (beta chain) and its context. Its antigen is not identified. These data originate in a study of cytomegalovirus exposure and HLA in healthy donors. Germline loops: CDR1 SGHRS, CDR2 YFSETQ. The V and J ends lost 1 base and 0 bases respectively, with 10 bases between them. The CDR3 runs 16 residues. The study, taken as a whole, reports: Earlier analysis found most TCR beta V segments productive about 87% or about 30% of the time.

The primer mix had 60 Vbeta and 13 Jbeta primers. Sequencing was performed with immunoSEQ multiplex PCR; in TCRdb, only in-frame clones are kept and a portion is missing. The repertoire holds some 97,000 clones, more than 65% seen once, with 1.2% in the top ten. The V call is TRBV5-1, the J call TRBJ1-4; D unresolved. The sample taken for sequencing was PBMCs. The TCR comes from a woman aged 18-35 years in good health and CMV-seronegative. The CDR3, as DNA: TGCGCCAGCAGCTTGAGCGGCCCTGCAACTAATGAAAAACTGTTTTTT. Protein: CASSLSGPATNEKLFF.